This T cell receptor beta chain was observed in a study of post-analysis software for immune sequencing data. About the study: The study covered relapsing-remitting, secondary progressive and progressive-relapsing courses of multiple sclerosis. Study-level findings and limits: Multiple sclerosis was associated with a significant reduction in normalized Chao1 diversity relative to controls. Controls showed lower frequencies than patients for four to six TRBV segments, and TRBV5-6, TRBV5-1 and TRBV20-1 were among these. Samples prepared in the same batch strongly co-clustered by F measure.

J lost 1 base, V lost 2 bases, and 4 bases had no gene match. This CDR3 spans 15 amino acids. Germline-derived CDR1 and CDR2 are SGHRS and YFSETQ. Researchers reported that TCR beta cDNA libraries carried unique molecular identifiers. T cells numbering roughly 0.85 to 11 million gave rise to roughly 0.5 million cDNA molecules. TCRdb re-called the PCR reads with MiXCR, one entry per CDR3 protein. The profile covers roughly 870,000 distinct CDR3 sequences, with around 50% appearing a single time and approximately 4.3% taken by the ten largest. Comment on this clonotype: The antigen is not known.

What was sequenced was blood. The chain is built from TRBV5-1 and TRBJ2-5; 8 bases map to TRBD1. The source is a girl between 10 and 17 years old with multiple sclerosis. The CDR3 here is CASSFAGGPQETQYF. CDR3 DNA sequence: TGCGCCAGCAGCTTCGCAGGGGGCCCCCAAGAGACCCAGTACTTC.